These T cell receptor beta chains were read from a single sample in a study of blood T cell repertoires in COVID-19. Sequencing was performed with immunoSEQ multiplex PCR; in TCRdb, only in-frame clones are kept and a portion is missing. The sample consists of about 120,000 clones, 85% to 90% of them appearing once. Sequences were obtained from peripheral blood. The receptors here all came from a woman aged 50 to 60 with acute or convalescent COVID-19. The conserved cysteine and the conserved F or W are not part of the CDR3 here.

J: TRBJ2-1
V: TRBV6-5
CDR3: ASSYGGASSYEQF

J: TRBJ2-7
V: TRBV19
CDR3: ASSMASGLSYEQY

J: TRBJ2-3
V: TRBV24-1
CDR3: ATSATDGGSTDTQY

J: TRBJ1-5
V: TRBV2
CDR3: ASGDRDQPQH

J: TRBJ2-1
V: TRBV18
CDR3: ASSPASGEWNNEQF

J: TRBJ1-5
V: TRBV6-2/TRBV6-3
CDR3: ASSYPPWRNQPQH

J: TRBJ2-7
V: TRBV6-5
CDR3: ASSSLSDRGPYEQY

J: TRBJ1-5
V: TRBV19
CDR3: ASSIEGRFTTKQPQH

J: TRBJ2-7
V: TRBV1
CDR3: TSSQDGTSVHYEQY

J: TRBJ2-5
V: TRBV29-1
CDR3: SALDRGSETQY

J: TRBJ2-7
V: TRBV6-6
CDR3: ASSYSTVSYEQY

J: TRBJ2-2
V: TRBV5-1
CDR3: ASSLARLAGVYTGELF